The clone carrying this T cell receptor (beta chain) was recorded at least ten times. Its antigen remains unidentified. The source of the sample is a study of T cell repertoires in cytomegalovirus infection. Study summary: Shared public TCR beta signatures pointed to both CMV infection and a matching HLA type.

TCRdb passed the reads through MiXCR, listing each CDR3 protein once. The sample lists about 260,000 distinct CDR3 sequences; approximately 15% were seen once. Whole-study results and caveats: HLA-C-restricted CMV clonotypes gave the most frequent clonotype in two of eight donors. Public TCR beta family frequency separated CMV-and-HLA carriers, including in an independent cohort.

This CDR3 comprises 13 residues. Between the trimmed V and J ends, which lost 3 bases and 6 bases, there was a span of 10 bases. Germline assignment: CDR1 SGDLS and CDR2 YYNGEE. This chain connects TRBV9 to TRBJ2-1; D is unresolved. The TCR was taken from a human donor in good health (CMV status not recorded). Some clones in this sample may be carry-over from other donors' samples. The sample taken for sequencing was PBMCs. CDR3 loop: CASSGDPFNEQFF. DNA for the CDR3: TGTGCCAGCAGCGGCGACCCCTTCAATGAGCAGTTCTTC.